Below, one T cell receptor (beta chain) is given with its context. What it binds is not known. These data belong to a study of CD8+CD57+ T cells in acquired aplastic anemia. Study overall: An average of 3.2 ug of DNA was obtained from sorted CD4+ and CD8+ cells. Study-wide points: Shared by patients and controls, 25 to 35 CD8+ CDR3s were abundant in patients.

Flow cytometry had shown expanded CD8+CD57+ cells in the patients chosen for sequencing. Blood sampling was performed on the patients, and none of them had received therapy by then. Investigators profiled TCR beta VDJ and CDR3 from genomic DNA template. Each CDR3 protein gets one entry after TCRdb re-called the reads with MiXCR. The table lists roughly 280,000 distinct CDR3 sequences, 50% to 65% of them singletons. V was cut by 6 bases and J by 3 bases, with 9 bases left in between. The CDR3 covers 11 residues. The germline V gene encodes CDR1 SQVTM and CDR2 ANQGSEA. Sequencing was carried out using sorted CD4+, CD8+, or CD8+CD57+ T cells (not recorded which) from PBMCs. The chain carries TRBV29-1 and TRBJ2-7; D unclear. The TCR comes from a human donor with aplastic anemia. The CDR3 protein is CSVGEVYEQYF. CDR3 sequence (DNA): TGCAGCGTCGGAGAGGTCTACGAGCAGTACTTC.